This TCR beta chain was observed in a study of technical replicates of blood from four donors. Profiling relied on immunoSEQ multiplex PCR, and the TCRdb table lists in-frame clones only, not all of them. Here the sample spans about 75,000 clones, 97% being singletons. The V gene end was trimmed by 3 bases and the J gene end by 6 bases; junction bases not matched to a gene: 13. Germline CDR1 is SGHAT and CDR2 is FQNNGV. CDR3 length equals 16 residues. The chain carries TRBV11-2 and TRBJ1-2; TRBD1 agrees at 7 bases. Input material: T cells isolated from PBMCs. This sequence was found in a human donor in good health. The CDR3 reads CASSLVQGVIENGYTF. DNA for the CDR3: TGTGCCAGCAGCTTGGTGCAGGGGGTTATAGAAAATGGCTACACCTTC.